One and the same sample provided the 5 T cell receptor beta chains below, sequenced in a study of T cells after yellow fever vaccination. Via MiXCR, TCRdb re-called the 5' RACE reads, giving one row per CDR3 protein. Of under 600,000 distinct CDR3 sequences listed, approximately 12% were seen once; the top ten hold over 13%. This sample comprised PBMCs, obtained on the day of the yellow fever booster vaccination. Receptors originate from a man in his thirties or forties who received the YFV17D yellow fever vaccine.

The CDR3 DNA is TGTGCCAGCAGTGGGACCGGGACGCTCAGCCACGAGACCCAGTACTTC. Its protein product is CASSGTGTLSHETQYF. The chain couples TRBV6-1 to TRBJ2-5; D tentatively reads TRBD1 or TRBD2 (5 bases each). The CDR3 sequence is 16 residues long. V was cut by 4 bases and J by 5 bases, with 20 bases left in between. Per germline, CDR1 MNHNS and CDR2 SASEGT.

This clonotype was picked up a small number of times. The V gene is TRBV7-9, the J gene TRBJ2-5, with 12 positions matching TRBD2. The CDR3 extends over 16 amino acids. With V trimmed by 5 bases and J by 6 bases, 10 bases remained unmatched. CDR1 is SEHNR, CDR2 FQNEAQ, per germline (reference sequence). CDR3 in amino acids: CASSIVLAGGGKTQYF. CDR3 DNA: TGTGCCAGCAGCATAGTCCTAGCGGGAGGGGGAAAGACCCAGTACTTC. Together with reference TRBV7-9 and TRBJ2-5, the CDR3 gives the full variable domain: DTGVSQNPRHKITKRGQNVTFRCDPISEHNRLYWYRQTLGQGPEFLTYFQNEAQLEKSRLLSDRFSAERPKGSFSTLEIQRTEQGDSAMYLCASSIVLAGGGKTQYFGPGTRLLVL.

This clonotype appeared a few times. This chain uses TRBV20-1 with TRBJ1-6, with D possibly being TRBD1 (5 bases). Germline assignment: CDR1 DFQATT and CDR2 SNEGSKA (reference sequence). V dropped 6 bases and J dropped 10 bases, with 13 bases sitting between them. The CDR3 spans 12 residues. This CDR3 reads CSAGVRTSPLHF. In DNA, the CDR3 is TGCAGTGCCGGGGTGCGGACATCACCCCTCCACTTT.

The chain recombines TRBV7-2 with TRBJ1-1, with TRBD1 matching over 10 bases. The V and J ends lost 2 bases and 5 bases, in that order; junction bases with no gene match: 5. Germline lookup yields CDR1 SGHTA and CDR2 FQGNSA. The CDR3 has 15 residues. CDR3: CASSLPRTGGTEAFF. The CDR3 DNA is TGTGCCAGCAGCTTACCCAGGACAGGGGGTACTGAAGCTTTCTTT.

The rearrangement links TRBV10-3 to TRBJ2-3; possibly TRBD2 for D (6 bases). The V end was cut by 3 bases, the J end by 5 bases, with 12 bases between. The germline V gene has CDR1 ENHRY and CDR2 SYGVKD. The CDR3 is made up of 14 amino acids. CDR3 bases: TGTGCCATCAGTGACCCTAGCGTCGGAGATACGCAGTATTTT. Translated: CAISDPSVGDTQYF.